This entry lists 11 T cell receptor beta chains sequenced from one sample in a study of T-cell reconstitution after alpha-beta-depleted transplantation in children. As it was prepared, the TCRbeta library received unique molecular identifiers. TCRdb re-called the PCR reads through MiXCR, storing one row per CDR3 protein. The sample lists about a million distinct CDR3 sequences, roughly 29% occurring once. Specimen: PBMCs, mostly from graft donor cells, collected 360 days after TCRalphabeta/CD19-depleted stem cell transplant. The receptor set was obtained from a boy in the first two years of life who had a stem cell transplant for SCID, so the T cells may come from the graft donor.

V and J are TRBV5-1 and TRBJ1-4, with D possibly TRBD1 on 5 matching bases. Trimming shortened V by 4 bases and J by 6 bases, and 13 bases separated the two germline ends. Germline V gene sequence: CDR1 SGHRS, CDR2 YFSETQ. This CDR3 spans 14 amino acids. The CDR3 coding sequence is TGCGCCAGCAGCCCGAGGAGGGGAGATGAAAAACTGTTTTTT. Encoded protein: CASSPRRGDEKLFF.

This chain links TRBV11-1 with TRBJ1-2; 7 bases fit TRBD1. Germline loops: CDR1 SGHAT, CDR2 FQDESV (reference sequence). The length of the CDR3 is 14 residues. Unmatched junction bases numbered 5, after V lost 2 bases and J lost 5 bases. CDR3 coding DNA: TGTGCCAGCAGCTTACGAGGGGGCGAATATGGCTACACCTTC. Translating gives CASSLRGGEYGYTF.

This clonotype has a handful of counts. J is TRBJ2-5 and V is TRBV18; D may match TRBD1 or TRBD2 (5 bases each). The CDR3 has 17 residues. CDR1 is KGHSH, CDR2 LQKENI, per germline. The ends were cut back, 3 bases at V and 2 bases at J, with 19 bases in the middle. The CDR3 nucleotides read TGTGCCAGCTCACCTTTGGGGGTAGCAAGAGCACAAGAGACCCAGTACTTC. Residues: CASSPLGVARAQETQYF.

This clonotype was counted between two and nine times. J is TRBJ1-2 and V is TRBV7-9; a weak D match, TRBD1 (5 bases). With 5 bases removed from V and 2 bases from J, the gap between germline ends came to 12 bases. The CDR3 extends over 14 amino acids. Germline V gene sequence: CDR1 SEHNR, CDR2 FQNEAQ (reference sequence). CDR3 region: CASSASPGNYGYTF. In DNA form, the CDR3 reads TGTGCCAGCAGCGCCAGTCCAGGGAACTATGGCTACACCTTC.

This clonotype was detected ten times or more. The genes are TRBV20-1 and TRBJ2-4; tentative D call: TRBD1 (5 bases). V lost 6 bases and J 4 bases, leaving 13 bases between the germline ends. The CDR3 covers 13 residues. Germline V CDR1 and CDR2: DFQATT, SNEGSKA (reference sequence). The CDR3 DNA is TGCAGTGCGCCAGGGAAGGGGAAAAACATTCAGTACTTC. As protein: CSAPGKGKNIQYF.

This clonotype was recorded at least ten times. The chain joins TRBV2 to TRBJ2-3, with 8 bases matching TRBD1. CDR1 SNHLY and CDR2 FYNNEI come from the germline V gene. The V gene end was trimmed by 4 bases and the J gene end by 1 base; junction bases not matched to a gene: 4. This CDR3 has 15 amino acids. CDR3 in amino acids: CASSGQGSGTDTQYF. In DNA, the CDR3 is TGTGCCAGCAGTGGACAGGGGTCTGGCACAGATACGCAGTATTTT.

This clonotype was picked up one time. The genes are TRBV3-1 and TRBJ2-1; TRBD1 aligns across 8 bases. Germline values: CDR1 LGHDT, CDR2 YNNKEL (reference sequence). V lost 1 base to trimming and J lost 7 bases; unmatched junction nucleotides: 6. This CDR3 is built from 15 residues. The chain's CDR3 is CASSQGRGRWNEQFF. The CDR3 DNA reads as TGTGCCAGCAGCCAAGGCAGGGGGCGATGGAATGAGCAGTTCTTC.

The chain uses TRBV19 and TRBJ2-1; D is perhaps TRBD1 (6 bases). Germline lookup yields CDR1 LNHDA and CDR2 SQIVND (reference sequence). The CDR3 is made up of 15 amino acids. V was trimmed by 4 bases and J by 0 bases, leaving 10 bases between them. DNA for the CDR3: TGTGCCAGTAGTACCCGGGACACCTCCTACAATGAGCAGTTCTTC. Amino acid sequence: CASSTRDTSYNEQFF. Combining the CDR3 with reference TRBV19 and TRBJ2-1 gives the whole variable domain DGGITQSPKYLFRKEGQNVTLSCEQNLNHDAMYWYRQDPGQGLRLIYYSQIVNDFQKGDIAEGYSVSREKKESFPLTVTSAQKNPTAFYLCASSTRDTSYNEQFFGPGTRLTVL.

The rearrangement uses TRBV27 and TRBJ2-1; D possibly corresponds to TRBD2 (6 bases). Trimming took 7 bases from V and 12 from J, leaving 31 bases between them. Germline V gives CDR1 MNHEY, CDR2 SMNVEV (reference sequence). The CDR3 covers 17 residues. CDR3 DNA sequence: TGTGCCAGCAAAAGGACTACGGCCTTTGGGGGTAAAAGGGGGCAGTTCTTC. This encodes CASKRTTAFGGKRGQFF.

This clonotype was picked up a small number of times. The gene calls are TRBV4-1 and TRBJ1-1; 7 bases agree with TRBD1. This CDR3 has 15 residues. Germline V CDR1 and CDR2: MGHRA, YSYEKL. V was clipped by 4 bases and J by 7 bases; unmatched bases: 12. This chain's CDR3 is CASSPAGRGDGEAFF. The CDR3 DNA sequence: TGCGCCAGCAGCCCAGCAGGCAGGGGGGATGGTGAAGCTTTCTTT.

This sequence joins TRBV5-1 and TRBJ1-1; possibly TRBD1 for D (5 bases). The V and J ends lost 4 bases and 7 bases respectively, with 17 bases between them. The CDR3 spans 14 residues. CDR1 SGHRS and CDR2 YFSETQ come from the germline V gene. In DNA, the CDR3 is TGCGCCAGCAGCCTCGGCGTAGGGGTCCGTGAAGCTTTCTTT. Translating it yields CASSLGVGVREAFF.